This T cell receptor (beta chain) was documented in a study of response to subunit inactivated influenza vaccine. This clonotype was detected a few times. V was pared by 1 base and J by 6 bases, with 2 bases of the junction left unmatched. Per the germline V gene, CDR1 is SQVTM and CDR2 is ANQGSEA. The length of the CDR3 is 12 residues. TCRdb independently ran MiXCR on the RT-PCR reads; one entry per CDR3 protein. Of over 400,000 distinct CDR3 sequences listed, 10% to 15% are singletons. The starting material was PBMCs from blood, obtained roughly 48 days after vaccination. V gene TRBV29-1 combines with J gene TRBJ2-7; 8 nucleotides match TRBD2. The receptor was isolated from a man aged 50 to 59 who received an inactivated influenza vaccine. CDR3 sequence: CSVEAAGGEQYF. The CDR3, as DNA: TGCAGCGTTGAAGCCGCGGGGGGCGAGCAGTACTTC.